This TCR beta chain was identified in a study of T cells in Graves' hyperthyroidism and ophthalmopathy (dated by TCRdb to about 2019). As for the study more broadly: Peripheral blood samples were taken at initial diagnosis, before any treatment was given. A discovery cohort of about a hundred patients, about 44 with Graves' ophthalmopathy and approximately 60 with stable Graves' hyperthyroidism, was used to find distinguishing TCR V-J signatures. Whether ophthalmopathy could be predicted prospectively was tested in an independent validation cohort made up of 18 to 20 hyperthyroidism patients plus 17 patients who later progressed to ophthalmopathy. The roughly 94 discovery patients were randomly split 7:3 into training and test sets. In addition, the study compared T-cell repertoires in thyroid tissue and in blood from 6 or 7 Graves' hyperthyroidism patients. The paper reports TCR Vbeta CDR3 sequencing of approximately 130 peripheral blood samples: over 40 ophthalmopathy, over 70 hyperthyroidism and 17 progressor patients. Following sampling, methimazole starting at 30 mg daily was given to hyperthyroidism patients, and high-dose intravenous methylprednisolone was given to ophthalmopathy patients.

In the ophthalmopathy patients, disease was moderately to severely active, with a Clinical Activity Score of 3 or more, a NOSPECS grade of 4 or more, and a duration of less than 3 months. Exclusion was applied to patients with uncontrolled infections, other autoimmune diseases, pregnancy or lactation. Diagnoses relied on clinical symptoms, serum thyroxine and TRAb, thyroid ultrasound and orbital computed tomography. Ficoll-Paque density gradient centrifugation was used to isolate PBMCs from approximately 10 ml of fresh peripheral blood. Trizol reagent was used to extract total RNA, and RNA quality was then checked on an Agilent 2100 Bioanalyzer. Here is what the overall study found, with its caveats: No statistical method was used to fix the sample size in advance, and group allocation was not hidden from the investigators. In validation, progression to ophthalmopathy was predicted by the model with 70.59% sensitivity and approximately 78% specificity, a median of roughly 6 months before onset. Most expanded thyroid clonotypes (frequency above 0.001) were also found in blood, which suggests that blood repertoires may mirror thyroid immune responses. In cross-validation, a model built on a 13 V-J signature told ophthalmopathy apart from stable hyperthyroidism with under 90% sensitivity and around 81% specificity, and in testing the same model reached 80%/75%.

This clonotype showed up many times. It has no known antigen specificity. Base qualities are not at hand, and no much larger clone is one base apart. The TCR beta CDR3 regions were amplified from RNA transcripts. For the first round of RT-PCR on the TCR CDR3, the HTBI primer set was used together with the Qiagen OneStep RT-PCR kit. A second multiplex PCR round built the libraries, followed by size selection and purification. Sequencing of the libraries was done on an Illumina HiSeq2000 using paired-end 100 bp reads. In the authors' own workflow: SOAPnuke was used to process the raw data, with reads discarded if the reads contained adapters or uncalled bases, had a mean Phred below 15, or lacked an exact constant-primer or identifier match. COPE v1.2.5 was used to merge the high-quality paired reads, and each unique nucleotide sequence was defined as a clonotype. MiTCR v1.1 was used to align clonotypes to the IMGT TRBV, TRBD and TRBJ reference segments. Analysis was restricted to V-J combinations with a frequency above 0.0001, which covered 99.2% of repertoires. A TCS score was defined as the ratio between F50 (clonal expansion) and ExV (chaos), using BLOSUM62-based TCRdist between CDR3 peptides within each V-J. Welch's t-statistics and random forest reduced approximately 520 V-J features to around 14, which were used in a naive Bayes classifier (R e1071). The raw public data were reprocessed by TCRdb itself: fastp quality trimming at Q25, MiXCR clonotype calling, in-frame beta chains only. A single entry per CDR3 protein holds the most common genes and DNA from its merged rows. None of the V and J calls come from the authors' own analysis; TCRdb made them. A total of about 640,000 distinct CDR3 sequences appear in this sample, more than 20% of them only once. The ten biggest clones cover under 35% of the sample.

From a lookup of the germline V gene (reference sequence), CDR1 and CDR2 are DFQATT and SNEGSKA. From the cysteine through the phenylalanine, the CDR3 covers 14 amino acids. The CDR3 DNA has 42 bases and is translated from base 1. V was cut back by 3 bases and J by 2 bases, leaving a gap of 14 bases between them. The rearranged chain carries TRBV20-1 and TRBJ2-7; TRBD1 is perhaps the D gene, given 5 matching bases. The TCR was taken from a young man with Graves' ophthalmopathy. Sequenced input: blood. For the CDR3, the sequence is CSASARQRAYEQYF. The nucleotides are TGCAGTGCTAGCGCCCGACAGAGAGCCTACGAGCAGTACTTC.